What follows describes a single T cell receptor (beta chain). What it recognizes is unknown. The data originate from a study of T cell responses to AZD1222 COVID-19 vaccine. Whole-study findings and limits: Spike was spanned by vaccine-associated CD4 TCRs, with dominance at 160-218 and 743-854.

Germline CDR1 is SGHTA and CDR2 is FQGNSA. The CDR3 consists of 16 residues. With V trimmed by 5 bases and J by 2 bases, 9 bases remained unmatched. Produced via immunoSEQ multiplex PCR; TCRdb's table is partial and in-frame only. This table holds 98,000 or so clones, about 93% found once. The chain carries TRBV7-2 and TRBJ2-1, with TRBD2 matching over 7 bases. The clonotype was recovered from an adult in good health. Sample: peripheral blood, taken on day 0 of AZD1222 vaccination. In DNA form, the CDR3 reads TGTGCCAGCAGCCTCCCAGGGACTACCCCCTACAATGAGCAGTTCTTC. Residues: CASSLPGTTPYNEQFF.